This T cell receptor (beta chain) was sequenced for a study of T cell changes during pregnancy in multiple sclerosis. Between the trimmed V and J ends, which lost 7 bases and 3 bases, there was a span of 18 bases. The CDR3 sequence is 15 residues long. The germline V gene encodes CDR1 MNHEY and CDR2 SMNVEV (reference sequence). TCRdb's copy holds only in-frame clones and misses some; the assay was immunoSEQ multiplex PCR. The table lists tens of thousands of clones, less than 95% of them singletons, with roughly 2.5% in the top ten. The source is a female donor with multiple sclerosis, enrolled in a pregnancy study. The sequences come from peripheral blood, collected in the third trimester of pregnancy. The genes are TRBV27 and TRBJ1-1; no reliable D call. Written as DNA, the CDR3 is TGTGCCAGCACTCCTAGGTGGCCGACCTACACTGAAGCTTTCTTT. It specifies CASTPRWPTYTEAFF.